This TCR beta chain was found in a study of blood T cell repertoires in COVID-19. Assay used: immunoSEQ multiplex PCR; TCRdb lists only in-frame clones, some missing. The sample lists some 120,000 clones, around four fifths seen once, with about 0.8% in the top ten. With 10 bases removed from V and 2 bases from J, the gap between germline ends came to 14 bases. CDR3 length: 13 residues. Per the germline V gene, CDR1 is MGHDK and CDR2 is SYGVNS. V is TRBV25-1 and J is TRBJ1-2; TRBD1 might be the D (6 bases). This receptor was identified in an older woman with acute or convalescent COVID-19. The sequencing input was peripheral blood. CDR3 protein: CATRTGNNYGYTF. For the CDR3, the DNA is TGTGCCACCCGAACAGGGAACAACTATGGCTACACCTTC.